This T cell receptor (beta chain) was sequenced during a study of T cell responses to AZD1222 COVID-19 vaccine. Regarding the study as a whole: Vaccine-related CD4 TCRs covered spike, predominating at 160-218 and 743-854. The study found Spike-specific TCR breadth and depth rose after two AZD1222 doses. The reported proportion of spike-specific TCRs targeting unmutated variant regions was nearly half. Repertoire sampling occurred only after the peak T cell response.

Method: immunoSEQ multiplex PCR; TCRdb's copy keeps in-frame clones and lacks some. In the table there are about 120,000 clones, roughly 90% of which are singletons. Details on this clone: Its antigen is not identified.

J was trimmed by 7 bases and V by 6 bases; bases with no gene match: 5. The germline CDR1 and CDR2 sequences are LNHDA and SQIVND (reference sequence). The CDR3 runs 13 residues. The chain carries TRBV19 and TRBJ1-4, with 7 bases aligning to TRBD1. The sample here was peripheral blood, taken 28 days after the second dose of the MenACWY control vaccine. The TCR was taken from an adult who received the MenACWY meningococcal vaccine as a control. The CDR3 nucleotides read TGTGCCAGTAGCGTCACAGGGGTTGAAAAACTGTTTTTT. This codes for CASSVTGVEKLFF. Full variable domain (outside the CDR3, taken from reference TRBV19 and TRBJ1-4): DGGITQSPKYLFRKEGQNVTLSCEQNLNHDAMYWYRQDPGQGLRLIYYSQIVNDFQKGDIAEGYSVSREKKESFPLTVTSAQKNPTAFYLCASSVTGVEKLFFGSGTQLSVL.